The clone carrying this T cell receptor (beta chain) has a count of ten or more. Germline assignment: CDR1 ENHRY and CDR2 SYGVKD. The J segment lost 2 bases and the V segment lost 5 bases, leaving 9 bases of the junction unmatched. The CDR3 contains 17 residues. The sample comes from a study of T-cell reconstitution after alpha-beta-depleted transplantation in children. TCRbeta library construction was performed incorporating unique molecular identifiers. From the PCR reads, TCRdb called clonotypes with MiXCR, one entry per CDR3 protein. This sample has about 600,000 distinct CDR3 sequences; under 12% occur once, and the top ten carry about 4.3%.

V gene TRBV10-3 combines with J gene TRBJ2-7; 13 nucleotides agree with TRBD2. Sequenced material: PBMCs from the stem cell graft donor, taken from the stem cell graft. The receptor comes from a human donor who donated a stem cell graft to a child with acute myeloid leukemia. The CDR3 DNA reads as TGTGCCATCAGTCCGGGACTAGCGGGGAGGTCCCCCTACGAGCAGTACTTC. Translated, it gives CAISPGLAGRSPYEQYF.